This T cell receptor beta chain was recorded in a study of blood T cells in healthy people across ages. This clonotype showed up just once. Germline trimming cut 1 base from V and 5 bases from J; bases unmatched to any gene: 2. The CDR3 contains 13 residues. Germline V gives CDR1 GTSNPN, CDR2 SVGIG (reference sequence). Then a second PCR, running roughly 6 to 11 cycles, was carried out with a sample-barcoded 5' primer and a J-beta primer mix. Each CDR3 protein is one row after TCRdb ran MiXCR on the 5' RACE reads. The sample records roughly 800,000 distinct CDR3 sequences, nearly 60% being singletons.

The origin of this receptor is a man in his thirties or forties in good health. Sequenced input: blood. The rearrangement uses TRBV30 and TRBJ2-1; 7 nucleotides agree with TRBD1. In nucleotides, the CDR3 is TGTGCCTGGAGTGGACAGGGAAACAATGAGCAGTTCTTC. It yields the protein CAWSGQGNNEQFF.